This T cell receptor (beta chain) was obtained from a study of T cell responses to AZD1222 COVID-19 vaccine. Study-wide findings and caveats: Sampling that yielded the repertoires occurred only after the peak T cell response. Baseline seropositives among AZD1222 recipients totaled only five or six.

Remarks on this clone: The antigen is undetermined.

The CDR3 spans 14 residues. Germline CDR1 is SQVTM and CDR2 is ANQGSEA. V shed 3 bases and J shed 3 bases, with 12 bases lying between them. Clones were sequenced by immunoSEQ multiplex PCR, and TCRdb holds only the in-frame ones, with some missing. The sample has about 55,000 clones; roughly 90% are singletons. The chain employs TRBV29-1 and TRBJ1-3, with D possibly being TRBD1 (5 bases). The receptor was derived from an adult in good health. Specimen: peripheral blood, collected on day 0 of AZD1222 vaccination. As DNA, the CDR3 is TGCAGCGTTGATGACGGGGCTCGTGGAAACACCATATATTTT. Protein sequence: CSVDDGARGNTIYF.